This TCR beta chain was sequenced in a study of blood T cell repertoires in COVID-19. Data came from immunoSEQ multiplex PCR; TCRdb stores just in-frame clones and leaves some out. This repertoire shows 120,000 or so clones, roughly 88% found once; its top ten account for 7.5% to 8%. This CDR3 comprises 16 residues. The V gene's germline CDR1 is SGHAT and CDR2 FQNNGV. Of note for this clone: One end of the junction varies from germline; a read error may be responsible.

Input material: peripheral blood. The rearrangement joins TRBV11-2 to TRBJ1-4; weak D call: TRBD1 (5 bases). The TCR sequence derives from a man in his forties or fifties with acute or convalescent COVID-19. The CDR3 DNA reads TGTGCCAGCAGCATAGAAGGCGGGAGGGGTAATGAAAAACTGTTTTTT. Encoded protein: CASSIEGGRGNEKLFF.